The 10 T cell receptor beta chains presented below share a single source sample, sequenced in a study of T cell responses to AZD1222 COVID-19 vaccine. Here immunoSEQ multiplex PCR was the method, and the copy in TCRdb shows in-frame clones only, minus some. This table has fewer than 200,000 clones, approximately 86% appearing once. Sequencing was performed on peripheral blood, taken 28 days after the second AZD1222 dose. These receptors came from an adult who received the AZD1222 COVID-19 vaccine.

V is TRBV6-5 and J is TRBJ2-7; TRBD1 aligns across 10 bases. V trimming: 3 bases; J trimming: 9 bases; junction bases outside the gene matches: 11. The CDR3 has 15 amino acids. Looked up from germline, CDR1 is MNHEY and CDR2 is SVGAGI. The chain's CDR3 is CASSYSGTGDRGQYF. The CDR3 region has the DNA TGTGCCAGCAGTTATAGTGGGACAGGGGATCGGGGGCAGTACTTC.

A few counts support this clone. The V call is TRBV6-5, the J call TRBJ1-1; 9 positions match TRBD1. The CDR3 has 14 amino acids. Trimming cost V 7 bases and J 3 bases; bases outside gene matches: 6. The V gene's germline CDR1 is MNHEY and CDR2 SVGAGI. The CDR3 DNA follows: TGTGCCAGCACCACGACAGGGGGGTACACTGAAGCTTTCTTT. Translated, it gives CASTTTGGYTEAFF.

The gene calls are TRBV30 and TRBJ2-1, with 10 bases that match TRBD2. Per germline, CDR1 GTSNPN and CDR2 SVGIG (reference sequence). With 3 bases clipped from V and 12 bases from J, the junction kept 11 bases outside the gene matches. The CDR3 has 14 amino acids. CDR3: CAWRSERGGWGQFF. For the CDR3, the DNA is TGTGCCTGGAGGAGCGAGCGGGGGGGCTGGGGGCAGTTCTTC. The full variable domain, with the rest looked up from reference TRBV30 and TRBJ2-1, is SQTIHQWPATLVQPVGSPLSLECTVEGTSNPNLYWYRQAAGRGLQLLFYSVGIGQISSEVPQNLSASRPQDRQFILSSKKLLLSDSGFYLCAWRSERGGWGQFFGPGTRLTVL.

V and J are TRBV9 and TRBJ1-6, with TRBD1 matching over 10 bases. The CDR3 is 15 amino acids. V shed 4 bases, J shed 8 bases, and the junction held 6 bases outside the gene matches. The germline V gene has CDR1 SGDLS and CDR2 YYNGEE. This CDR3 is CASSPRQGADSPLHF. CDR3 coding DNA: TGTGCCAGCAGCCCCCGACAGGGGGCGGATTCACCCCTCCACTTT. The full variable domain, in which reference TRBV9 and TRBJ1-6 provide the parts outside the CDR3, is DSGVTQTPKHLITATGQRVTLRCSPRSGDLSVYWYQQSLDQGLQFLIQYYNGEERAKGNILERFSAQQFPDLHSELNLSSLELGDSALYFCASSPRQGADSPLHFGNGTRLTVT.

The V gene is TRBV12-3 or TRBV12-4, the J gene TRBJ1-1; perhaps TRBD1 as D (6 bases). The CDR3 length is 13 residues. Trimming cost V 5 bases and J 1 base, with 8 bases left between them. The CDR3 loop is CASSLQGNTEAFF. CDR3 coding DNA: TGTGCCAGCAGTCTACAGGGGAACACTGAAGCTTTCTTT.

This chain connects TRBV30 to TRBJ2-3, with D possibly being TRBD1 (6 bases). This CDR3 region has 14 residues. Per germline, CDR1 GTSNPN and CDR2 SVGIG (reference sequence). Trimming left V 0 bases short and J 1 base short, with 8 bases between. In DNA form, the CDR3 reads TGTGCCTGGAGTGTTGGGGGCGGCACAGATACGCAGTATTTT. Translating gives CAWSVGGGTDTQYF.

The chain uses TRBV12-3 or TRBV12-4 and TRBJ2-7, with 8 bases lining up with TRBD2. This CDR3 has 13 residues. The junction had 5 bases not matched to a gene; V was cut back by 3 bases and J by 7 bases. This CDR3 is CASSFTPGGEQYF. CDR3 coding DNA: TGTGCCAGCAGTTTTACGCCGGGGGGGGAGCAGTACTTC.

The chain joins TRBV5-1 to TRBJ2-3, with TRBD1 matching 8 bases. This CDR3 has 16 residues. Germline CDR1 is SGHRS and CDR2 is YFSETQ. V shed 0 bases and J 3 bases; nucleotides not matched to a gene: 6. The DNA for the CDR3 is TGCGCCAGCAGCTTGGTGCCCAGGGGGCAAACAGATACGCAGTATTTT. As protein: CASSLVPRGQTDTQYF. Full variable domain (remainder filled in from reference TRBV5-1 and TRBJ2-3): KAGVTQTPRYLIKTRGQQVTLSCSPISGHRSVSWYQQTPGQGLQFLFEYFSETQRNKGNFPGRFSGRQFSNSRSEMNVSTLELGDSALYLCASSLVPRGQTDTQYFGPGTRLTVL.

This clone came up once. This sequence joins TRBV5-4 and TRBJ1-4; TRBD1 matches 9 bases. Germline CDR1 SGHNT, CDR2 YYREEE (reference sequence). Losses at the gene ends were 3 bases for V and 4 bases for J; bases not matched to a gene: 4. The CDR3 is made up of 15 amino acids. The chain's CDR3 is CASSSPGQGNEKLFF. The CDR3 DNA follows: TGTGCCAGCAGCTCTCCGGGACAGGGTAATGAAAAACTGTTTTTT. The variable domain in full, with the rest retrieved from reference TRBV5-4 and TRBJ1-4, is ETGVTQSPTHLIKTRGQQVTLRCSSQSGHNTVSWYQQALGQGPQFIFQYYREEENGRGNFPPRFSGLQFPNYSSELNVNALELDDSALYLCASSSPGQGNEKLFFGSGTQLSVL.

This clone was counted a single time. The chain carries TRBV5-4 and TRBJ2-2; no reliable D call. Trimming removed 3 bases at V and 6 bases at J, with 12 bases between. Germline assignment: CDR1 SGHNT and CDR2 YYREEE (reference sequence). CDR3 length: 14 amino acids. CDR3: CASSSQMSAGELFF. DNA for the CDR3: TGTGCCAGCAGCTCCCAGATGAGTGCCGGGGAGCTGTTTTTT.